This T cell receptor beta chain was documented in a study of cytomegalovirus exposure and HLA in healthy donors. As for the study in general: Roughly 80% of around 390 genotyped donors fell in the Caucasian-associated ancestry cluster.

This CDR3 is built from 13 residues. Looked up from germline, CDR1 is SGHTA and CDR2 is FQGTGA. Trimming shortened V by 6 bases and J by 4 bases, and 9 bases separated the two germline ends. To note about this clone: Its antigen is unknown.

Primers included in the PCR were 60 Vbeta and 13 Jbeta primers. Clones were read by immunoSEQ multiplex PCR, and TCRdb kept only the in-frame ones, dropping some. Here the sample spans some 100,000 clones, 65% to 80% being singletons. Study-level points and caveats: Presence/absence analyses rested on an assumption that sequencing depth was roughly uniform across donors. The study carried out a later analysis of TCR beta sequences. It associated some 18,000 of them with specific HLA alleles at a false discovery rate of 0.05. TCR beta V- and J-gene trimming was later associated with a missense DCLRE1C variant.

The TCR sequence derives from a woman in her sixties or seventies in good health and CMV-seropositive. V gene TRBV7-3 combines with J gene TRBJ2-2; D is unclear. The sample taken for sequencing was PBMCs. The CDR3 bases are TGTGCCAGCAGACCCTCGGGCACCGGGGAGCTGTTTTTT. Encoded protein: CASRPSGTGELFF.